The 20 T cell receptor beta chains presented below share a single source sample, sequenced in a study of T cell therapy after organ transplantation. The time point was: 20-29 weeks after completion of therapy. Their antigen targets remain unknown. Clones were read by immunoSEQ multiplex PCR, and TCRdb kept only the in-frame ones, dropping some. Altogether around 19,000 clones are present, 84% being singletons, with the ten largest covering approximately 33%. Here the sequenced sample was CD8+ T cells from blood, taken after autologous CMV-specific T cell therapy. The receptors come from a human patient who had received a solid organ transplant and had CMV disease. Some T cells may have originated in the graft donor.

The CDR3: CASSLGTDSYEQYF. CDR3 sequence (DNA): TGCGCCAGCAGCTTGGGGACAGACTCCTACGAGCAGTACTTC. The V and J genes are TRBV5-1 and TRBJ2-5; possibly TRBD1 for D (6 bases). The closer fit of TRBJ2-7 to the DNA end suggests the J call may be wrong. CDR3 length: 14 residues. Germline V lookup: CDR1 SGHRS, CDR2 YFSETQ.

This chain links TRBV5-1 with TRBJ2-3, with D perhaps TRBD2 (6 bases). Germline-derived CDR1 and CDR2 are SGHRS and YFSETQ. The CDR3 spans 15 residues. Trimming shortened V by 1 base and J by 4 bases, and 13 bases separated the two germline ends. CDR3 sequence reads: CASSLTGDVADTQYF. CDR3 DNA: TGCGCCAGCAGCTTGACGGGAGACGTTGCAGATACGCAGTATTTT.

The chain couples TRBV10-3 to TRBJ2-3, with D unresolved. With 3 bases removed from V and 6 bases from J, the gap between germline ends came to 10 bases. The V gene's germline CDR1 is ENHRY and CDR2 SYGVKD. CDR3 length equals 13 residues. The CDR3 protein is CAISDRASDTQYF. The CDR3 nucleotides read TGTGCCATCAGTGATCGAGCGTCTGATACGCAGTATTTT.

The rearrangement links TRBV7-8 to TRBJ2-1; 9 bases match TRBD2. Trimming removed 3 bases from V and 0 bases from J; junction bases left unmatched: 3. This CDR3 spans 16 amino acids. In germline, CDR1 is SGHVS, CDR2 FQNEAQ. The CDR3 sequence is CASSFLAGTSYNEQFF. The CDR3 coding sequence is TGTGCCAGCAGCTTCCTAGCGGGGACCTCCTACAATGAGCAGTTCTTC.

The V call is TRBV21-1, the J call TRBJ2-3; the DNA was not compared with TRBD2, the D call given in the table. TRBV21-1 represents a pseudogene. The length of the CDR3 is 17 residues. The CDR3 region is CASSKRASGRVTDTQYF. The CDR3, as DNA: TGTGCCAGCAGCAAAAGGGCTAGCGGGAGGGTCACAGATACGCAGTATTTT.

The rearrangement links TRBV7-2 to TRBJ2-7; maybe TRBD1 (6 bases). This CDR3 has 14 amino acids. V shed 2 bases and J shed 1 base, with 9 bases lying between them. From germline, CDR1 is SGHTA and CDR2 FQGNSA. CDR3 sequence: CASSLTGPSYEQYF. The CDR3 DNA sequence: TGTGCCAGCAGCTTAACAGGGCCATCCTACGAGCAGTACTTC.

CDR3 DNA: TGTGCCAGCAGCTTTTTAGCGGGAGGGCCGGGGTACAATGAGCAGTTCTTC. It yields the protein CASSFLAGGPGYNEQFF. The chain carries TRBV7-9 and TRBJ2-1; 11 bases are shared with TRBD2. The trim removed 3 bases at V and 4 bases at J, leaving 8 bases unmatched. Looked up from germline, CDR1 is SEHNR and CDR2 is FQNEAQ (reference sequence). This CDR3 spans 17 amino acids.

This sequence joins TRBV5-5 and TRBJ1-2; TRBD1 is a possible D gene (5 bases). This CDR3 comprises 15 residues. Trimming stripped 1 base from V and 7 bases from J, with 17 bases between. In germline, CDR1 is SGHKS, CDR2 YYEKEE (reference sequence). In DNA, the CDR3 is TGTGCCAGCAGCTTGCAGGGTTCGGGGCTTCGTGGCTACACCTTC. Encoded protein: CASSLQGSGLRGYTF. The variable domain in full, completed from reference TRBV5-5 and TRBJ1-2, reads DAGVTQSPTHLIKTRGQQVTLRCSPISGHKSVSWYQQVLGQGPQFIFQYYEKEERGRGNFPDRFSARQFPNYSSELNVNALLLGDSALYLCASSLQGSGLRGYTFGSGTRLTVV.

Points on this clone: Other nucleotide sequences in the sample specify the same CDR3. The rearrangement joins TRBV6-4 to TRBJ2-3; the D gene is possibly TRBD1 (5 bases). The germline CDR1 and CDR2 sequences are MRHNA and SNTAGT. V was pared by 2 bases and J by 0 bases, with 9 bases between. The CDR3 spans 15 residues. CDR3: CASSDVAGSTDTQYF. In DNA form, the CDR3 reads TGTGCCAGCAGTGACGTCGCAGGGAGCACAGATACGCAGTATTTT.

This clone came up a few times. V usage is TRBV27 and J usage is TRBJ2-1; unclear D gene. Germline lookup yields CDR1 MNHEY and CDR2 SMNVEV (reference sequence). The germline V and J ends were trimmed by 3 bases and 0 bases, with 12 bases remaining between them. The CDR3 extends over 16 amino acids. The CDR3 region has the DNA TGTGCCAGCAGTTTCGGCGATCGCCCCTCCTACAATGAGCAGTTCTTC. Translating it yields CASSFGDRPSYNEQFF.

The CDR3 loop is CASSLGVRGEPNYGYTF. The CDR3 DNA is TGCGCCAGCAGCTTGGGCGTCAGGGGGGAGCCTAACTATGGCTACACCTTC. The chain recombines TRBV5-1 with TRBJ1-2; TRBD1 agrees at 7 bases. V dropped 0 bases and J dropped 0; count of bases not matched to a gene: 8. The CDR3 is 17 amino acids. Germline V CDR1 and CDR2: SGHRS, YFSETQ. Based on the CDR3 plus reference TRBV5-1 and TRBJ1-2, the full variable domain is KAGVTQTPRYLIKTRGQQVTLSCSPISGHRSVSWYQQTPGQGLQFLFEYFSETQRNKGNFPGRFSGRQFSNSRSEMNVSTLELGDSALYLCASSLGVRGEPNYGYTFGSGTRLTVV.

This clone was counted once. The rearrangement links TRBV5-4 to TRBJ2-7; D not resolved. The germline V gene encodes CDR1 SGHNT and CDR2 YYREEE (reference sequence). This CDR3 comprises 13 residues. Trimming took off 4 bases at V and 2 bases at J, with 10 bases between the two ends. CDR3 amino acids: CASSHAPAYEQYF. Here the CDR3 DNA reads TGTGCCAGCAGCCATGCCCCGGCCTACGAGCAGTACTTC.

J is TRBJ2-5 and V is TRBV13; D is ambiguous. V lost 4 bases, J lost 5 bases, and 11 bases lay in between. The CDR3 has 13 residues. Germline V lookup: CDR1 PRHDT, CDR2 FYEKMQ (reference sequence). The CDR3 spells CASSSLLRETQYF. In nucleotides, the CDR3 is TGTGCCAGCAGCTCCCTGCTACGGGAGACCCAGTACTTC.

The genes are TRBV25-1 and TRBJ1-3, with 8 bases that match TRBD1. The J segment lost 3 bases and the V segment lost 3 bases, leaving 1 base of the junction unmatched. The germline V gene encodes CDR1 MGHDK and CDR2 SYGVNS. This CDR3 is 14 amino acids long. The CDR3 DNA reads TGTGCCAGCAGTGATACAGGGGGTGGAAACACCATATATTTT. It encodes CASSDTGGGNTIYF.

The chain recombines TRBV4-3 with TRBJ2-1; tentatively, D is TRBD1 or TRBD2 (6 bases each). V lost 1 base, J lost 6 bases, and 10 bases lay in between. CDR3 length: 14 amino acids. Germline V gene sequence: CDR1 LGHNA, CDR2 YSLEER. The CDR3: CASSQGGGRNEQFF. The DNA for the CDR3 is TGCGCCAGCAGCCAAGGTGGGGGGCGCAATGAGCAGTTCTTC.

V gene TRBV30 combines with J gene TRBJ1-1, with D maybe TRBD1 (5 bases). This CDR3 has 12 residues. V was clipped by 5 bases and J by 1 base, with 8 bases between them. Germline CDR1 GTSNPN, CDR2 SVGIG (reference sequence). The DNA for the CDR3 is TGTGCCTGGGGCACAGGGAACACTGAAGCTTTCTTT. Translating it yields CAWGTGNTEAFF.

This clone ranks as medium-sized (0.01 to 0.1%). This chain joins TRBV4-1 and TRBJ2-5; 11 nucleotides match TRBD1. The germline V gene has CDR1 MGHRA and CDR2 YSYEKL. Trimming cost V 1 base and J 6 bases; bases outside gene matches: 1. This CDR3 comprises 14 residues. Here the CDR3 reads CASSQGDRGKTQYF. The CDR3 nucleotides are TGCGCCAGCAGCCAAGGGGACAGGGGGAAGACCCAGTACTTC.

The genes are TRBV2 and TRBJ2-3; D possibly uses TRBD1 or TRBD2 (5 bases each). Germline assignment: CDR1 SNHLY and CDR2 FYNNEI. The CDR3 runs to 14 residues. V dropped 5 bases and J dropped 1 base, with 10 bases sitting between them. The CDR3 region is CASSSGRGTDTQYF. In nucleotides, the CDR3 is TGTGCCAGCAGTTCGGGACGGGGCACAGATACGCAGTATTTT. Full variable domain (rest looked up from reference TRBV2 and TRBJ2-3): EPEVTQTPSHQVTQMGQEVILRCVPISNHLYFYWYRQILGQKVEFLVSFYNNEISEKSEIFDDQFSVERPDGSNFTLKIRSTKLEDSAMYFCASSSGRGTDTQYFGPGTRLTVL.

V usage is TRBV6-4 and J usage is TRBJ2-4; TRBD2 matches 14 bases. V was pared by 2 bases and J by 0 bases, with 12 bases of the junction left unmatched. Germline CDR1 MRHNA, CDR2 SNTAGT. This CDR3 has 21 residues. The CDR3 DNA follows: TGTGCCAGCAGTGACCCGACTAGCGGGGGGGCATGTTTTATAGCCAAAAACATTCAGTACTTC. As protein: CASSDPTSGGACFIAKNIQYF.

V gene TRBV9 combines with J gene TRBJ2-2, with D uncertain. Per germline, CDR1 SGDLS and CDR2 YYNGEE. The CDR3 contains 14 residues. V lost 1 base and J 4 bases, leaving 8 bases between the germline ends. CDR3 nucleotide sequence: TGTGCCAGCAGCGTATGGTCTGTCACCGGGGAGCTGTTTTTT. It yields the protein CASSVWSVTGELFF.